A selection of T cell receptor beta chains follows, all from one sample in a study of T cell responses to AZD1222 COVID-19 vaccine. Sequencing used immunoSEQ multiplex PCR; TCRdb keeps in-frame clones, though not all of them. This table holds about 91,000 clones, more than 70% found once. The sample was peripheral blood, taken on day 0 of AZD1222 vaccination. These receptors were obtained from an adult in good health. Each CDR3 is given with its conserved first and last residue. D genes are given only for firm matches. Some rows have no size entry. The others give once, few or many, or a class for an expanded clone.

size,D,V,length,J,CDR3,DNA
-,-,TRBV7-8,15,TRBJ1-4,CASSPRGATNEKLFF,TGTGCCAGCAGCCCCCGGGGAGCAACTAATGAAAAACTGTTTTTT
many,TRBD1,TRBV11-3,18,TRBJ2-1,CASSHPRDRGRGDIQQFF,TGTGCCAGCAGCCACCCCCGGGACAGGGGCCGGGGGGATATTCAGCAGTTCTTC
-,-,TRBV3-1/TRBV3-2,13,TRBJ1-1,CASSQETVTEAFF,TGTGCCAGCAGCCAAGAAACGGTAACTGAAGCTTTCTTT
-,-,TRBV4-2,14,TRBJ1-2,CASSQGGVNYGYTF,TGTGCCAGCAGCCAAGGGGGGGTTAACTATGGCTACACCTTC
-,-,TRBV6-5,16,TRBJ2-5,CASSYSGGAVQETQYF,TGTGCCAGCAGTTACTCGGGCGGGGCAGTCCAAGAGACCCAGTACTTC
-,-,TRBV3-1/TRBV3-2,15,TRBJ2-4,CASSQPDWKPNIQYF,TGTGCCAGCAGCCAACCGGACTGGAAGCCAAACATTCAGTACTTC
once,TRBD2,TRBV6-5,16,TRBJ2-1,CASSYTSGRARNEQFF,TGTGCCAGCAGTTACACTAGCGGGAGGGCTCGAAATGAGCAGTTCTTC
-,-,TRBV4-3,13,TRBJ1-2,CASSHQRDYGYTF,TGCGCCAGCAGCCACCAGAGGGACTATGGCTACACCTTC
once,TRBD1,TRBV28,12,TRBJ1-5,CASRGGDQPQHF,TGTGCCAGCCGAGGGGGCGATCAGCCCCAGCATTTT
-,-,TRBV21-1,16,TRBJ2-1,CASSKERLADLNEQFF,TGTGCCAGCAGCAAAGAGAGACTAGCGGATCTCAATGAGCAGTTCTTC
-,TRBD2,TRBV5-1,14,TRBJ2-7,CASREQTSSPEQYF,TGCGCCAGCAGGGAGCAGACTAGCTCCCCCGAGCAGTACTTC
-,-,TRBV6-4,14,TRBJ2-2,CASSDSSGAGELFF,TGTGCCAGCAGTGACTCGTCAGGGGCCGGGGAGCTGTTTTTT
-,-,TRBV12-3/TRBV12-4,12,TRBJ1-5,CASSLGRGPQHF,TGTGCCAGCAGTCTAGGACGGGGGCCCCAGCATTTT
few,-,TRBV19,15,TRBJ1-2,CASSRRGDDNYGYTF,TGTGCCAGTAGTCGGCGAGGGGATGATAACTATGGCTACACCTTC
-,-,TRBV9,17,TRBJ2-2,CASSVGPGTANTGELFF,TGTGCCAGCAGCGTAGGCCCGGGAACTGCGAACACCGGGGAGCTGTTTTTT
-,TRBD1,TRBV19,16,TRBJ1-5,CASSVLQDRGNQPQHF,TGTGCCAGTAGTGTATTGCAGGACAGGGGTAATCAGCCCCAGCATTTT
-,-,TRBV7-2,11,TRBJ2-7,CASSLLYEQYF,TGTGCCAGCAGCTTACTGTACGAGCAGTACTTC
-,TRBD2,TRBV3-1/TRBV3-2,15,TRBJ2-5,CASSYQRTSGETQYF,TGTGCCAGCAGCTACCAGAGGACTAGCGGCGAGACCCAGTACTTC
-,-,TRBV29-1,14,TRBJ1-5,CSVGVLGRDQPQHF,TGCAGCGTTGGAGTCTTGGGGAGAGATCAGCCCCAGCATTTT
-,-,TRBV7-2,13,TRBJ1-2,CASSLIANYGYTF,TGTGCCAGCAGCTTGATAGCTAACTATGGCTACACCTTC
-,TRBD2,TRBV3-1/TRBV3-2,14,TRBJ2-5,CASKEAGGYGTQYF,TGTGCCAGCAAAGAGGCGGGGGGCTATGGGACCCAGTACTTC
-,TRBD1,TRBV6-5,16,TRBJ2-7,CASSYLSGQGIYEQYF,TGTGCCAGCAGTTACTTGAGCGGACAGGGGATTTACGAGCAGTACTTC
-,-,TRBV11-2,14,TRBJ2-1,CASSSGTFYNEQFF,TGTGCCAGCAGTTCGGGGACTTTCTACAATGAGCAGTTCTTC
-,-,TRBV11-3,15,TRBJ2-2,CASSLGTSRTGELFF,TGTGCCAGCAGCTTGGGGACGTCGCGGACCGGGGAGCTGTTTTTT
few,-,TRBV10-3,13,TRBJ2-3,CATWTTRADTQYF,TGTGCCACCTGGACCACCAGGGCAGATACGCAGTATTTT
-,-,TRBV5-8,15,TRBJ1-2,CASSFSGTTGYGYTF,TGTGCCAGCAGCTTCTCCGGGACAACGGGTTATGGCTACACCTTC
-,-,TRBV5-8,14,TRBJ1-5,CASSLRGRNQPQHF,TGTGCCAGCAGCTTGAGAGGTCGCAATCAGCCCCAGCATTTT
-,TRBD2,TRBV6-4,16,TRBJ2-3,CASSDEWREGRNTQYF,TGTGCCAGCAGTGACGAGTGGAGGGAGGGCAGAAATACGCAGTATTTT
-,TRBD1,TRBV19,14,TRBJ1-2,CASSLGQENYGYTF,TGTGCCAGTAGTTTAGGACAGGAAAACTATGGCTACACCTTC
-,TRBD1,TRBV2,18,TRBJ2-2,CASSEARQGARWTGELFF,TGTGCCAGCAGTGAAGCGCGTCAGGGGGCAAGATGGACCGGGGAGCTGTTTTTT
few,-,TRBV29-1,14,TRBJ1-2,CSAQKGAGAGGYTF,TGCAGCGCCCAAAAAGGGGCGGGGGCTGGCGGCTACACCTTC
-,TRBD1,TRBV7-3,15,TRBJ2-5,CASSSTGGAGETQYF,TGTGCCAGCAGCTCTACAGGGGGCGCCGGGGAGACCCAGTACTTC
-,-,TRBV15,13,TRBJ2-7,CATSRVSGYEQYF,TGTGCCACCAGCAGAGTTAGCGGCTACGAGCAGTACTTC
-,-,TRBV7-3,13,TRBJ2-3,CASSGPNTDTQYF,TGTGCCAGCAGCGGTCCCAACACAGATACGCAGTATTTT